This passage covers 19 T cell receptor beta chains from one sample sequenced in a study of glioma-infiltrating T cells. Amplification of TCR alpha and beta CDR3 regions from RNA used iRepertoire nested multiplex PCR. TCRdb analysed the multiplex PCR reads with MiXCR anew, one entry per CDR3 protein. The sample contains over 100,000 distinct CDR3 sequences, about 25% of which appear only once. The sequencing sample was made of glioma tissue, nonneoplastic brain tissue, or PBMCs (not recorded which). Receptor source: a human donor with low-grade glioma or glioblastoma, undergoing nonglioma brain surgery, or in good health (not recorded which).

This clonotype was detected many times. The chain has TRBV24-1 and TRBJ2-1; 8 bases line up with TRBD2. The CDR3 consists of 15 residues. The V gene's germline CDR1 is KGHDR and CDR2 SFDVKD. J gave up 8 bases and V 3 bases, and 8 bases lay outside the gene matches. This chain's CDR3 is CATSDPREAPYEQFF. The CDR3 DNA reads TGTGCCACCAGTGATCCGCGGGAGGCCCCCTATGAGCAGTTCTTC.

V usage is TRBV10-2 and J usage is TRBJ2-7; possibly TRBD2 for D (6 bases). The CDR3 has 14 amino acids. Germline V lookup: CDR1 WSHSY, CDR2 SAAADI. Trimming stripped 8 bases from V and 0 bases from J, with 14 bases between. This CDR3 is CASSPGLSSYEQYF. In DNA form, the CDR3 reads TGCGCCAGCTCACCGGGACTTAGCTCCTACGAGCAGTACTTC.

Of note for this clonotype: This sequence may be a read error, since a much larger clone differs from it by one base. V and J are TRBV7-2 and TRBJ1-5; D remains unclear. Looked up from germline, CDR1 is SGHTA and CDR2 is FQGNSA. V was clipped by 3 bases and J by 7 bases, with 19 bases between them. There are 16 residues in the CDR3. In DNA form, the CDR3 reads TGTGCCAGCAGCTTCGACGGACGGGCCGCGGGCCAGCCCCAGCATTTT. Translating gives CASSFDGRAAGQPQHF.

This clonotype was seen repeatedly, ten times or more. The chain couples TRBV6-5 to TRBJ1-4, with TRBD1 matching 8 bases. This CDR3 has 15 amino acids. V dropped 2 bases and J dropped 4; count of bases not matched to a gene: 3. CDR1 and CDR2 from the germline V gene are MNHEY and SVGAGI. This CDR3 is CASSYGTGFNEKLFF. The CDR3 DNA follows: TGTGCCAGCAGTTACGGGACAGGATTTAATGAAAAACTGTTTTTT.

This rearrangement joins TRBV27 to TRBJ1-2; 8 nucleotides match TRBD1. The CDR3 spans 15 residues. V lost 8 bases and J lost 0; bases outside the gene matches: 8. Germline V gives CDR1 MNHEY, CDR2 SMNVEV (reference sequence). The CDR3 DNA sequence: TGTGCCAGCTCCCACAGGGGGGAAGCTAACTATGGCTACACCTTC. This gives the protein CASSHRGEANYGYTF.

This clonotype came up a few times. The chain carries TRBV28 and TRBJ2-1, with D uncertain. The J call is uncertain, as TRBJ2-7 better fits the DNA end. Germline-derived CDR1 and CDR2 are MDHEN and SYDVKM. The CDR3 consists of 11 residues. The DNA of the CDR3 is TGTGCCAGCAGCCTTTACAATGAGCAGTACTTC. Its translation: CASSLYNEQYF.

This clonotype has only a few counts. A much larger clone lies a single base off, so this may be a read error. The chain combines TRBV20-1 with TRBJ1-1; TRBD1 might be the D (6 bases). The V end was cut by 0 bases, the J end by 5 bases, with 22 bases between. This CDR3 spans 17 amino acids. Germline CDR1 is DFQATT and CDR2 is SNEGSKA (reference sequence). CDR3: CSARDPEGGRGRTEAFF. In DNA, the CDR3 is TGCAGTGCTAGAGATCCGGAGGGAGGGAGGGGGAGGACTGAAGCTTTCTTT.

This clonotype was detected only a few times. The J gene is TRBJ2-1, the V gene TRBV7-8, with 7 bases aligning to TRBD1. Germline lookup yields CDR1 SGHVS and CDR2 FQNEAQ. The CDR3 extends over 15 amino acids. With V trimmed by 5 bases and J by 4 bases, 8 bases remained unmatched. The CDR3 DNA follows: TGTGCCAGCAGCGCTGACAGGGTAGGGTACAATGAGCAGTTCTTC. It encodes CASSADRVGYNEQFF.

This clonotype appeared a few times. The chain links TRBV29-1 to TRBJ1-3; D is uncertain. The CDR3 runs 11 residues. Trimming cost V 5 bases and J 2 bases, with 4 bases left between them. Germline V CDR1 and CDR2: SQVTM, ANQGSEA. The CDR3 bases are TGCAGCGTTCTAGCTGGAAACACCATATATTTT. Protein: CSVLAGNTIYF.

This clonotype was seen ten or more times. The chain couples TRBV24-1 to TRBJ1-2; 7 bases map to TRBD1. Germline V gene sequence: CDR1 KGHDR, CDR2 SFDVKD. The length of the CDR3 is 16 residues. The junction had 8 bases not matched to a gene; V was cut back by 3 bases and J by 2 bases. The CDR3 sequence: CATSDGTALPNYGYTF. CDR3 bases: TGTGCCACCAGTGATGGGACAGCCCTACCGAACTATGGCTACACCTTC.

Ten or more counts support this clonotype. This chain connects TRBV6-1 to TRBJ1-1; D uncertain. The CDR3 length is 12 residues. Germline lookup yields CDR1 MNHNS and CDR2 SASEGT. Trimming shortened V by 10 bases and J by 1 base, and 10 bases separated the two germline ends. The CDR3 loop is CATHTANTEAFF. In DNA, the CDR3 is TGTGCCACCCATACTGCGAACACTGAAGCTTTCTTT.

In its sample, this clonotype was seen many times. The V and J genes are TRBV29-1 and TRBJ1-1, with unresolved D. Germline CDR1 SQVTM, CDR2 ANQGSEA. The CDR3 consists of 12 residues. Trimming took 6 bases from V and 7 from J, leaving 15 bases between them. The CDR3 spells CSVRIGLGEAFF. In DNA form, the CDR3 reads TGCAGCGTACGAATAGGGTTGGGTGAAGCTTTCTTT.

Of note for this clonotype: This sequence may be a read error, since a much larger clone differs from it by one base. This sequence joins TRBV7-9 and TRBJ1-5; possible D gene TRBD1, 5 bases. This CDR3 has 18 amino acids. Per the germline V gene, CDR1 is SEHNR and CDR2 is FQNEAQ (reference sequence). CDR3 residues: CASSLLGGRPYSNKPQHF. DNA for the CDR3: TGTGCCAGCAGCTTACTGGGGGGGAGGCCTTATAGCAATAAGCCCCAGCATTTT.

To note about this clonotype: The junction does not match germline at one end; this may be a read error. CDR3 residues: CASSYPRGGPTYNEKFF. As DNA, the CDR3 is TGTGCCAGCAGTTACCCTAGGGGGGGGCCTACCTACAATGAGAAGTTCTTC. V gene TRBV27 combines with J gene TRBJ2-1; maybe TRBD2 (7 bases). The germline gives CDR1 MNHEY, CDR2 SMNVEV (reference sequence). This CDR3 region has 17 residues.

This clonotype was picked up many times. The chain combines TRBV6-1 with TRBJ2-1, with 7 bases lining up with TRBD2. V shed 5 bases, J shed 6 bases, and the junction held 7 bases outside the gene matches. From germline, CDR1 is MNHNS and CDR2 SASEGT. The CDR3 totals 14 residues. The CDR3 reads CASSSGTTVNEQFF. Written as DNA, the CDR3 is TGTGCCAGCAGTTCCGGGACTACCGTCAATGAGCAGTTCTTC.

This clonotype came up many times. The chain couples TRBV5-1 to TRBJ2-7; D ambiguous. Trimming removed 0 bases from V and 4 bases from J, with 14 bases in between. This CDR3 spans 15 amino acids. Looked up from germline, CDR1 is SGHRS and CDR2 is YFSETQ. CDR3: CASSLAEQPAYEQYF. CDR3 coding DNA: TGCGCCAGCAGCTTGGCTGAACAGCCCGCGTACGAGCAGTACTTC.

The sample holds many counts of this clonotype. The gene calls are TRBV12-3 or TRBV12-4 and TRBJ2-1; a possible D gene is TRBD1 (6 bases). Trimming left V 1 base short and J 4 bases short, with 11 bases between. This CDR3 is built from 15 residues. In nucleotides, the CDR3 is TGTGCCAGCAGTTTAGGACAGGAGATATACAATGAGCAGTTCTTC. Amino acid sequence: CASSLGQEIYNEQFF.

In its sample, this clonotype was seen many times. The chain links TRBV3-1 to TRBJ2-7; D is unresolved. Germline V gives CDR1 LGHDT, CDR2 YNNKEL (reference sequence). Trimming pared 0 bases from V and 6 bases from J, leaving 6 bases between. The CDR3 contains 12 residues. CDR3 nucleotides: TGTGCCAGCAGCCAAGATCGGCGCGAGCAGTACTTC. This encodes CASSQDRREQYF.

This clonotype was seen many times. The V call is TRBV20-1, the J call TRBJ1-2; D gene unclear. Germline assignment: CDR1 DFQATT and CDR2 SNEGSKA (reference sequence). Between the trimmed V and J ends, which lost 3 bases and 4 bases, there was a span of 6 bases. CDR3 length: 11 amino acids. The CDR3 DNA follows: TGCAGTGCTAGTCGGGCCTATGGCTACACCTTC. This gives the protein CSASRAYGYTF.